These 21 T cell receptor beta chains share one sample of origin, sequenced in a study of shared T cell receptors in the human thymus. Sequenced by immunoSEQ multiplex PCR; TCRdb stores in-frame clones only, minus some. The sample holds about 660,000 clones, around nine tenths seen once. The same specimen was also included in a second study, on human thymus T cells.

Sequenced material: thymocytes. These receptors were taken from a boy in the first two years of life with a congenital heart defect.

The V call is TRBV15, the J call TRBJ2-1; D remains unclear. Deletions cut 1 base from V and 5 bases from J, with 9 bases between. Germline V lookup: CDR1 LNHNV, CDR2 YYDKDF (reference sequence). The CDR3 spans 14 residues. CDR3 residues: CATSRARPNNEQFF. The DNA of the CDR3 is TGTGCCACCAGCAGAGCCCGCCCTAACAATGAGCAGTTCTTC.

The DNA for the CDR3 is TGTGCCAGCGGCCTACGGGAGGGTGGTAGTGAGCAGTTCTTC. It is translated as CASGLREGGSEQFF. V gene TRBV9 combines with J gene TRBJ2-1; 8 positions agree with TRBD2. CDR3 length: 14 amino acids. After removal of 7 bases from V and 9 bases from J, the junction contained 12 bases not matched to a gene. Germline V gene sequence: CDR1 SGDLS, CDR2 YYNGEE.

This clone was counted only a few times. The chain employs TRBV29-1 and TRBJ1-2; 9 bases map to TRBD1. The trim removed 6 bases at V and 0 bases at J, leaving 11 bases unmatched. From germline, CDR1 is SQVTM and CDR2 ANQGSEA. This CDR3 spans 16 amino acids. The CDR3 sequence: CSVTPGQGYSNYGYTF. In nucleotides, the CDR3 is TGCAGCGTGACACCGGGACAGGGATATTCTAACTATGGCTACACCTTC. Variable domain in full (rest from reference TRBV29-1 and TRBJ1-2): SAVISQKPSRDICQRGTSLTIQCQVDSQVTMMFWYRQQPGQSLTLIATANQGSEATYESGFVIDKFPISRPNLTFSTLTVSNMSPEDSSIYLCSVTPGQGYSNYGYTFGSGTRLTVV.

This clone was detected once. This rearrangement joins TRBV5-1 to TRBJ1-2; TRBD1 might be the D (5 bases). The CDR3 has 17 residues. Germline V gene data show CDR1 as SGHRS and CDR2 as YFSETQ. The ends were cut back, 0 bases at V and 6 bases at J, with 21 bases in the middle. The CDR3 coding sequence is TGCGCCAGCAGCTTGGCCATGGTCAGGGTAGGGTGGAATGGCTACACCTTC. Its protein product is CASSLAMVRVGWNGYTF.

This chain joins TRBV28 and TRBJ1-2, with 7 nucleotides matching TRBD1. Germline V gene lookup returns CDR1 MDHEN and CDR2 SYDVKM. The V segment lost 5 bases and the J segment 8 bases; nucleotides outside the gene matches: 8. The CDR3 length is 13 residues. CDR3 bases: TGTGCCAGCAGTGAACAGGGGAGTCGGGGCTACACCTTC. The encoded protein is CASSEQGSRGYTF.

The rearrangement links TRBV7-9 to TRBJ1-1, with TRBD1 as a possible D gene (6 bases). CDR3 length: 15 amino acids. V shed 1 base and J shed 7 bases, with 16 bases lying between them. The V gene's germline CDR1 is SEHNR and CDR2 FQNEAQ (reference sequence). In DNA, the CDR3 is TGTGCCAGCAGCTTAGGATTGACAGGCGACTATGAAGCTTTCTTT. Translation gives CASSLGLTGDYEAFF.

The chain uses TRBV4-3 and TRBJ2-7; TRBD1 agrees at 10 bases. With 0 bases clipped from V and 2 bases from J, the junction kept 7 bases outside the gene matches. The CDR3 contains 17 residues. The germline gives CDR1 LGHNA, CDR2 YSLEER. CDR3 in amino acids: CASSQDRAGQGPYEQYF. CDR3 DNA sequence: TGCGCCAGCAGCCAAGATCGGGCGGGACAGGGGCCCTACGAGCAGTACTTC.

This clone has only one observation. V usage is TRBV5-1 and J usage is TRBJ2-5, with 10 bases that match TRBD1. Germline CDR1 SGHRS, CDR2 YFSETQ. The junction had 10 bases not matched to a gene; V was cut back by 6 bases and J by 5 bases. CDR3 length: 15 residues. CDR3 sequence reads: CASNSGTGVEETQYF. CDR3 sequence (DNA): TGCGCCAGCAACTCCGGGACAGGGGTCGAGGAGACCCAGTACTTC. Full variable domain (remainder filled in from reference TRBV5-1 and TRBJ2-5): KAGVTQTPRYLIKTRGQQVTLSCSPISGHRSVSWYQQTPGQGLQFLFEYFSETQRNKGNFPGRFSGRQFSNSRSEMNVSTLELGDSALYLCASNSGTGVEETQYFGPGTRLLVL.

V gene TRBV6-6 combines with J gene TRBJ1-2; D remains unclear. With 4 bases removed from V and 7 bases from J, the gap between germline ends came to 16 bases. Germline V CDR1 and CDR2: MNHNY, SVGAGI (reference sequence). The CDR3 extends over 14 amino acids. The CDR3 sequence: CASSSPEGGCGYTF. DNA for the CDR3: TGTGCCAGCAGTTCCCCCGAGGGTGGTTGTGGCTACACCTTC.

This clone is a singleton in its sample. This chain links TRBV4-2 with TRBJ2-5, with 7 positions matching TRBD2. CDR3 length: 21 residues. CDR1 LGHNA and CDR2 YNFKEQ come from the germline V gene. V shed 0 bases, J shed 7 bases, and the junction held 26 bases outside the gene matches. The CDR3 DNA reads as TGTGCCAGCAGCCAAGATAGGCCTAGCGGAGCCTCTACCGGGGTTTGTATGACCCAGTACTTC. Protein sequence: CASSQDRPSGASTGVCMTQYF.

The gene calls are TRBV5-1 and TRBJ2-2, with a tentative D call TRBD2 (6 bases). Germline-derived CDR1 and CDR2 are SGHRS and YFSETQ. This CDR3 is built from 16 residues. The V and J ends lost 5 bases and 1 base respectively, with 15 bases between them. The CDR3 here is CASRRLAPENTGELFF. CDR3 sequence (DNA): TGCGCCAGCAGGCGGCTAGCGCCAGAGAACACCGGGGAGCTGTTTTTT. The whole variable domain, filled in from reference TRBV5-1 and TRBJ2-2, reads KAGVTQTPRYLIKTRGQQVTLSCSPISGHRSVSWYQQTPGQGLQFLFEYFSETQRNKGNFPGRFSGRQFSNSRSEMNVSTLELGDSALYLCASRRLAPENTGELFFGEGSRLTVL.

In the case of this clone: Additional DNA sequences in this sample encode the identical CDR3. The chain couples TRBV28 to TRBJ2-7; no reliable D call. Trimming cost V 6 bases and J 2 bases, with 5 bases left between them. Germline CDR1 MDHEN, CDR2 SYDVKM. The CDR3 spans 11 residues. The chain's CDR3 is CASSLTYEQYF. In DNA form, the CDR3 reads TGTGCCAGCAGCCTTACCTACGAGCAGTACTTC.

CDR3 residues: CASSYSGGNSPLHF. CDR3 bases: TGTGCCAGCAGTTATTCAGGGGGCAATTCACCCCTCCACTTT. This rearrangement joins TRBV6-5 to TRBJ1-6, with 8 bases fitting TRBD1. The CDR3 has 14 amino acids. J gave up 7 bases and V 3 bases, and 2 bases lay outside the gene matches. Germline V lookup: CDR1 MNHEY, CDR2 SVGAGI.

The chain uses TRBV19 and TRBJ2-5, with TRBD2 matching 9 bases. V dropped 5 bases and J dropped 0; count of bases not matched to a gene: 13. The CDR3 runs to 18 residues. The germline V gene encodes CDR1 LNHDA and CDR2 SQIVND (reference sequence). CDR3 sequence reads: CASSVIKKAGGDQETQYF. The CDR3 bases are TGTGCCAGTAGTGTGATAAAGAAAGCGGGAGGCGACCAAGAGACCCAGTACTTC.

This chain links TRBV4-2 with TRBJ2-1, with TRBD2 matching 10 bases. V dropped 4 bases and J dropped 10; count of bases not matched to a gene: 4. Per germline, CDR1 LGHNA and CDR2 YNFKEQ. The CDR3 is made up of 13 amino acids. The CDR3 DNA is TGTGCCAGCAGCCCAGCGGGAGGGCGGGAGCAGTTCTTC. Translating gives CASSPAGGREQFF.

The chain combines TRBV5-4 with TRBJ2-1; 10 nucleotides match TRBD2. CDR3 length: 15 amino acids. V was pared by 4 bases and J by 5 bases, with 6 bases of the junction left unmatched. Germline CDR1 SGHNT, CDR2 YYREEE (reference sequence). CDR3 DNA sequence: TGTGCCAGCAGCCTCCGGACTAGCGGTAACAATGAGCAGTTCTTC. Residues: CASSLRTSGNNEQFF.

This sequence joins TRBV6-6 and TRBJ2-7; D unresolved. This CDR3 has 12 residues. Looked up from germline, CDR1 is MNHNY and CDR2 is SVGAGI (reference sequence). With 6 bases removed from V and 3 bases from J, the gap between germline ends came to 9 bases. The CDR3 region has the DNA TGTGCCAGCAGCCGACACCACTACGAGCAGTACTTC. Protein sequence: CASSRHHYEQYF.

This sequence joins TRBV28 and TRBJ2-7, with 10 bases lining up with TRBD2. CDR1 MDHEN and CDR2 SYDVKM come from the germline V gene. The J segment lost 6 bases and the V segment lost 2 bases, leaving 10 bases of the junction unmatched. This CDR3 contains 16 residues. Here the CDR3 reads CASSLVEREGRLEQYF. CDR3 nucleotides: TGTGCCAGCAGTTTAGTGGAGCGGGAGGGGCGTCTCGAGCAGTACTTC.

This clone was detected a few times. This chain links TRBV2 with TRBJ2-3; 12 bases agree with TRBD2. There are 16 residues in the CDR3. Germline trimming cut 6 bases from V and 2 bases from J; bases unmatched to any gene: 6. Germline V gene data show CDR1 as SNHLY and CDR2 as FYNNEI. The DNA for the CDR3 is TGTGCCAGCAGCCCAACTAGCGGGAGGCCCACAGATACGCAGTATTTT. As protein: CASSPTSGRPTDTQYF.

This clone has a single count. This chain joins TRBV11-3 and TRBJ2-7; D may be TRBD1 (5 bases). Germline CDR1 reads SGHNT; CDR2 reads YENEEA. The CDR3 totals 17 residues. V was trimmed by 5 bases and J by 4 bases, leaving 24 bases between them. DNA of the CDR3: TGTGCCAGCAGCCATTATCAGGGTTTGCAGAGAGAGTACGAGCAGTACTTC. Its translation is CASSHYQGLQREYEQYF.

The gene calls are TRBV5-1 and TRBJ1-2; D remains unclear. The CDR3 sequence is 17 residues long. Between the trimmed V and J ends, which lost 0 bases and 0 bases, there was a span of 15 bases. Germline loops: CDR1 SGHRS, CDR2 YFSETQ. CDR3 sequence: CASSLGTGRRANYGYTF. For the CDR3, the DNA is TGCGCCAGCAGCTTGGGGACGGGGAGGCGAGCTAACTATGGCTACACCTTC. Full variable domain (rest looked up from reference TRBV5-1 and TRBJ1-2): KAGVTQTPRYLIKTRGQQVTLSCSPISGHRSVSWYQQTPGQGLQFLFEYFSETQRNKGNFPGRFSGRQFSNSRSEMNVSTLELGDSALYLCASSLGTGRRANYGYTFGSGTRLTVV.